Described below is a single TCR beta chain sequence and its context. Its matching antigen is unknown. Gene names are mouse gene names. The CDR3 extends 1 residue past the end of the read, so its final part is completed from the germline J gene. Looked up from germline, CDR1 is KGHTA and CDR2 is FRNEEI. The V and J ends lost 3 bases and 5 bases respectively, with 8 bases between them. The CDR3 spans 14 residues. The time point denotes: mouse harvest day 14 after allogeneic transplant. Each mouse received 10^7 T-cell-depleted marrow cells plus 10^6 splenic CD5+ T cells by tail vein. The sample is drawn from a study of tissue T cells after allogeneic stem cell transplantation. The data were produced by immunoSEQ multiplex PCR, yet TCRdb's version contains in-frame clones alone and is incomplete. The table includes roughly 5,000 clones, approximately 50% detected once. Regarding the study as a whole: Across patients, clones rarely overlapped, yet motif clusters were shared tissue-specifically. Blood and spleen captured only part of the tissue TCR repertoire.

The sample comprised gut tissue. This clonotype was sampled from a female BALB/c mouse given C57BL/6 T cells with graft-versus-host disease after an allogeneic hematopoietic cell transplant. The chain combines TRBV24 with TRBJ1-6; D gene ambiguous. TRBJ1-6 qualifies as an ORF whose function is uncertain. The CDR3 DNA, read in part, is TGTGCCAGCAGTCTTTCACGGAATAATTCGCCCCTCTAC. Translated: CASSLSRNNSPLY. The CDR3 as a whole reads CASSLSRNNSPLYF.